These 26 T cell receptor beta chains were all obtained from the same sample, sequenced in a study of blood T cell repertoires in COVID-19. Using immunoSEQ multiplex PCR, the repertoire was profiled, and TCRdb retains in-frame clones only, with some absent. Of over 100,000 clones listed, around 89% were seen once; the top ten hold about 9.4%. What was sequenced was peripheral blood. The source is a man aged 45-65 years with acute or convalescent COVID-19.

V and J are TRBV10-2 and TRBJ1-1, with D tentatively TRBD1 (5 bases). The CDR3 has 16 amino acids. The V and J ends lost 3 bases and 7 bases respectively, with 21 bases between them. The V gene's germline CDR1 is WSHSY and CDR2 SAAADI. The CDR3 reads CASSDRGMIGSLEAFF. The CDR3 DNA reads TGCGCCAGCAGTGATCGGGGGATGATAGGATCCCTTGAAGCTTTCTTT.

The rearrangement links TRBV16 to TRBJ1-2; TRBD1 is a possible D gene (5 bases). Germline V lookup: CDR1 KGHSY, CDR2 FQNENV. This CDR3 region has 14 residues. V dropped 5 bases and J dropped 8 bases, with 18 bases sitting between them. The DNA for the CDR3 is TGTGCCAGCAGCTCCCGAGGACAAAAGGGAGGCTACACCTTC. Translated, it gives CASSSRGQKGGYTF.

The rearrangement links TRBV3-1 (or the pseudogene TRBV3-2) to TRBJ1-3; D ambiguous. Germline assignment: CDR1 LGHDT and CDR2 YNNKEL (reference sequence). The V end was cut by 6 bases, the J end by 4 bases, with 10 bases between. This CDR3 has 13 amino acids. The DNA for the CDR3 is TGTGCCAGCAGTTGGGGAGGAGGAAACACCATATATTTT. It encodes CASSWGGGNTIYF.

This chain uses TRBV6-5 with TRBJ1-5; 8 bases align to TRBD1. This CDR3 has 14 amino acids. The trim removed 6 bases at V and 9 bases at J, leaving 10 bases unmatched. Looked up from germline, CDR1 is MNHEY and CDR2 is SVGAGI. The CDR3 spells CASSLRTGPWPQHF. DNA of the CDR3: TGTGCCAGCAGCCTTCGGACAGGGCCCTGGCCCCAGCATTTT.

This clone was counted once. V usage is TRBV30 and J usage is TRBJ1-1; 9 bases are a match to TRBD1. V was pared by 5 bases and J by 5 bases, with 9 bases of the junction left unmatched. Germline V gene sequence: CDR1 GTSNPN, CDR2 SVGIG (reference sequence). The CDR3 totals 14 residues. CDR3 amino acids: CAWVLPDRGTEAFF. CDR3 coding DNA: TGTGCCTGGGTCTTACCGGACAGGGGAACTGAAGCTTTCTTT.

The V and J genes are TRBV19 and TRBJ2-1; maybe TRBD2 (5 bases). The CDR3 contains 15 residues. The germline V and J ends were trimmed by 4 bases and 0 bases, with 10 bases remaining between them. The germline V gene has CDR1 LNHDA and CDR2 SQIVND (reference sequence). CDR3: CASSTQRISYNEQFF. The CDR3, as DNA: TGTGCCAGTAGTACCCAGCGGATCTCCTACAATGAGCAGTTCTTC. Variable domain in full (rest from reference TRBV19 and TRBJ2-1): DGGITQSPKYLFRKEGQNVTLSCEQNLNHDAMYWYRQDPGQGLRLIYYSQIVNDFQKGDIAEGYSVSREKKESFPLTVTSAQKNPTAFYLCASSTQRISYNEQFFGPGTRLTVL.

This clone was counted a single time. Written as DNA, the CDR3 is TGTGCCAGCTCACCGACAGGGACCTATGGCTACACCTTC. It encodes CASSPTGTYGYTF. The chain joins TRBV18 to TRBJ1-2; 7 bases line up with TRBD1. V was clipped by 3 bases and J by 4 bases; unmatched bases: 2. CDR3 length: 13 residues. Looked up from germline, CDR1 is KGHSH and CDR2 is LQKENI.

This clone occurred once. V is TRBV15 and J is TRBJ2-3; weak D call: TRBD2 (5 bases). Germline V gene data show CDR1 as LNHNV and CDR2 as YYDKDF (reference sequence). The V gene lost 6 bases and the J gene lost 1 base, with 17 bases spanning the gap. CDR3 length: 16 amino acids. The CDR3 loop is CATSGLQTTGTDTQYF. The CDR3 region has the DNA TGTGCCACCAGTGGATTACAGACTACCGGCACAGATACGCAGTATTTT.

J is TRBJ1-3 and V is TRBV15; maybe TRBD1 (6 bases). Trimming pared 0 bases from V and 0 bases from J, leaving 9 bases between. The CDR3 sequence is 16 residues long. Germline V gene lookup returns CDR1 LNHNV and CDR2 YYDKDF (reference sequence). The CDR3 sequence is CATSRDSTGSGNTIYF. Written as DNA, the CDR3 is TGTGCCACCAGCAGAGATTCGACAGGCTCTGGAAACACCATATATTTT.

This clone came up once. The rearrangement uses TRBV7-2 and TRBJ1-1; D call uncertain. The germline V gene has CDR1 SGHTA and CDR2 FQGNSA. V shed 6 bases and J shed 1 base, with 9 bases lying between them. The CDR3 sequence is 13 residues long. The CDR3 loop reads CASSVERNTEAFF. The CDR3 region has the DNA TGTGCCAGCAGTGTCGAGAGGAACACTGAAGCTTTCTTT.

The chain couples TRBV5-1 to TRBJ1-3, with 7 bases matching TRBD1. V was pared by 7 bases and J by 0 bases, with 7 bases of the junction left unmatched. CDR3 length: 15 amino acids. Germline V CDR1 and CDR2: SGHRS, YFSETQ. The DNA for the CDR3 is TGCGCCAGCGGCCCAGGGGGAAACTCTGGAAACACCATATATTTT. It specifies CASGPGGNSGNTIYF.

This clone appeared once. The V call is TRBV15, the J call TRBJ2-2, with 8 bases fitting TRBD2. This CDR3 has 15 amino acids. The J segment lost 3 bases and the V segment lost 1 base, leaving 1 base of the junction unmatched. The germline gives CDR1 LNHNV, CDR2 YYDKDF (reference sequence). The CDR3 sequence is CATSRVGGDTGELFF. The CDR3 nucleotides read TGTGCCACCAGCAGAGTCGGGGGGGACACCGGGGAGCTGTTTTTT.

The chain employs TRBV5-6 and TRBJ2-1; no clear D. V lost 3 bases to trimming and J lost 8 bases, with 9 bases between them. The CDR3 loop spans 12 amino acids. Germline V CDR1 and CDR2: SGHDT, YYEEEE. The CDR3 bases are TGTGCCAGCAGCTATATTACTTATGAGCAGTTCTTC. This sequence encodes CASSYITYEQFF.

This sequence joins TRBV10-3 and TRBJ1-5; D may be TRBD1 (6 bases). The germline V gene encodes CDR1 ENHRY and CDR2 SYGVKD. This CDR3 contains 14 residues. V was shortened by 3 bases and J by 5 bases, with 11 bases between the two germline ends. CDR3 nucleotide sequence: TGTGCCATCAGTGATTGGGACAAGGATCAGCCCCAGCATTTT. Translated: CAISDWDKDQPQHF.

The V gene is TRBV28, the J gene TRBJ1-1; D gene unclear. CDR1 is MDHEN and CDR2 is SYDVKM in the germline V gene. V was trimmed by 5 bases and J by 4 bases, leaving 14 bases between them. This CDR3 is built from 14 residues. CDR3 sequence: CASSPGNVGTEAFF. In DNA form, the CDR3 reads TGTGCCAGCAGTCCGGGGAACGTGGGCACTGAAGCTTTCTTT.

The chain uses TRBV10-2 and TRBJ1-1, with 8 bases aligning to TRBD1. The CDR3 runs to 13 residues. The germline gives CDR1 WSHSY, CDR2 SAAADI. After removal of 6 bases from V and 7 bases from J, the junction contained 7 bases not matched to a gene. CDR3: CASRVGQGDEAFF. CDR3 sequence (DNA): TGCGCCAGCAGAGTCGGACAGGGAGATGAAGCTTTCTTT.

A remark on this clone: The sample holds other DNA sequences that translate to the same CDR3. This chain connects TRBV7-2 to TRBJ2-7; 7 nucleotides align to TRBD1. The CDR3 loop spans 15 amino acids. The ends lost 1 base at V and 0 bases at J; junction bases unmatched: 3. CDR1 and CDR2 from the germline V gene are SGHTA and FQGNSA. CDR3 protein: CASSLGGDSSYEQYF. CDR3 sequence (DNA): TGTGCCAGCAGCTTAGGAGGGGACAGCTCCTACGAGCAGTACTTC.

V is TRBV3-1 (or the pseudogene TRBV3-2) and J is TRBJ1-1; D remains unclear. The germline gives CDR1 LGHDT, CDR2 YNNKEL (reference sequence). CDR3 size: 13 residues. V was shortened by 4 bases and J by 7 bases, with 13 bases between the two germline ends. In DNA, the CDR3 is TGTGCCAGCAGCCTCGGGGTACGGGATGAAGCTTTCTTT. Translating gives CASSLGVRDEAFF.

V is TRBV24-1 and J is TRBJ1-2, with D perhaps matching TRBD1 (6 bases). The ends were cut back, 2 bases at V and 3 bases at J, with 9 bases in the middle. CDR1 and CDR2 from the germline V gene are KGHDR and SFDVKD. The CDR3 sequence is 14 residues long. As DNA, the CDR3 is TGTGCCACCAGTGATTCATGGGGGCACTATGGCTACACCTTC. It yields the protein CATSDSWGHYGYTF.

This clone has only a few counts. The chain is built from TRBV3-1 (or the pseudogene TRBV3-2) and TRBJ1-5, with 8 positions matching TRBD1. CDR3 length: 15 residues. CDR1 and CDR2 (germline): LGHDT, YNNKEL (reference sequence). The ends lost 6 bases at V and 7 bases at J; junction bases unmatched: 11. The CDR3 DNA reads TGTGCCAGCAGTCGCGAGCAGGGGGCCGGACAGCCCCAGCATTTT. Translating gives CASSREQGAGQPQHF.

This chain connects TRBV7-9 to TRBJ1-4; possibly TRBD1 for D (5 bases). V dropped 1 base and J dropped 6 bases, with 12 bases sitting between them. Germline V gives CDR1 SEHNR, CDR2 FQNEAQ (reference sequence). The CDR3 spans 15 residues. CDR3 sequence: CASSLGRGRDEKLFF. The DNA for the CDR3 is TGTGCCAGCAGCTTAGGGAGGGGCAGGGATGAAAAACTGTTTTTT.

The rearrangement joins TRBV6-1 to TRBJ1-5, with D hard to call. The CDR3 contains 14 residues. Germline V gene lookup returns CDR1 MNHNS and CDR2 SASEGT. V was clipped by 0 bases and J by 5 bases, with 8 bases between them. The CDR3 region is CASSEAGGYQPQHF. As DNA, the CDR3 is TGTGCCAGCAGTGAAGCTGGAGGATATCAGCCCCAGCATTTT.

Worth noting for this clone: The identical CDR3 is also encoded by other nucleotide sequences in the sample. CDR3 region: CASSPLTGELFF. CDR3 nucleotides: TGTGCCAGCTCACCGCTAACCGGGGAGCTGTTTTTT. The chain combines TRBV18 with TRBJ2-2; D is unresolved. Trimming took 3 bases from V and 5 from J, leaving 4 bases between them. Germline V gene data show CDR1 as KGHSH and CDR2 as LQKENI. The CDR3 consists of 12 residues.

The chain employs TRBV7-2 and TRBJ2-1; 8 bases are a match to TRBD1. CDR3 size: 15 residues. Germline assignment: CDR1 SGHTA and CDR2 FQGNSA. Unmatched junction bases numbered 3, after V lost 1 base and J lost 4 bases. The CDR3 coding sequence is TGTGCCAGCAGCTTAGAAGGGACAGGTTACAATGAGCAGTTCTTC. Its protein product is CASSLEGTGYNEQFF.

V is TRBV9 and J is TRBJ1-4, with 7 positions matching TRBD1. The CDR3 length is 14 residues. Trimming removed 4 bases from V and 4 bases from J; junction bases left unmatched: 4. CDR1 is SGDLS and CDR2 is YYNGEE in the germline V gene. The CDR3 is CASSRDSHNEKLFF. In nucleotides, the CDR3 is TGTGCCAGCAGCCGGGACAGCCATAATGAAAAACTGTTTTTT.

This clone has a single count. The rearrangement links TRBV30 to TRBJ2-7; possible D gene TRBD1, 6 bases. The CDR3 is 13 amino acids. Trimming removed 3 bases from V and 2 bases from J, with 11 bases in between. The germline V gene has CDR1 GTSNPN and CDR2 SVGIG (reference sequence). The CDR3 here is CAWSRDIPYEQYF. Here the CDR3 DNA reads TGTGCCTGGAGCAGGGACATACCCTACGAGCAGTACTTC.